This T cell receptor (beta chain) was captured in a study of T cell clones after liver transplantation. Study details: Until 12-24 months post-transplant, subjects got standard immunosuppression and no induction.

TCRdb's table, derived via immunoSEQ multiplex PCR, lists solely in-frame clones and lacks some. Of about 80,000 clones in the sample, about 84% are singletons; the top ten hold under 0.6%. CD3+CD4+ and CD3+CD8+ cells were FACS-sorted from thawed unstimulated PBMCs. Germline V gene lookup returns CDR1 MNHNY and CDR2 SVGAGI (reference sequence). Trimming shortened V by 11 bases and J by 3 bases, and 14 bases separated the two germline ends. This CDR3 comprises 13 residues. The TCR originated in a human patient who received a liver transplant. Part of the T cell pool may stem from the graft donor. The sample consisted of CD4+ T cells from blood, taken around 42 months after liver transplant. The V gene is TRBV6-6, the J gene TRBJ1-5; no clear D. The chain's CDR3 is CAGRRDPNQPQHF. Written as DNA, the CDR3 is TGTGCCGGGAGGAGGGATCCCAATCAGCCCCAGCATTTT.